These 23 T cell receptor beta chains were sequenced from one sample in a study of cytomegalovirus exposure and HLA in healthy donors (dated by TCRdb to the late 2010s). The receptor library was made with the immunoSEQ multiplex PCR assay. A mixture of 60 forward primers for TCR Vbeta segments and 13 reverse primers for TCR Jbeta segments was used in the multiplex PCR. TCRdb obtained this table from immuneACCESS and retained in-frame rearrangements with V and J assigned. These tables miss some clones; where compared with another copy, unresolved V genes account for less than half of the shortfall, and the remainder is unexplained. The sample table holds about 150,000 clones, of which about 71% were seen once. The leading ten clones occupy roughly 2% of the sample. Sequenced: PBMCs. The receptors derive from a woman aged 55-69 years in good health and CMV-seropositive.

The rearrangement uses TRBV7-9 and TRBJ1-2, with a tentative D call TRBD1 (6 bases). The CDR3 is 16 amino acids. Germline assignment: CDR1 SEHNR and CDR2 FQNEAQ (reference sequence). Trimming pared 5 bases from V and 8 bases from J, leaving 24 bases between. The CDR3 coding sequence is TGTGCCAGCAGCCCGGTGACAGGACCAGGTCAGGAAGGCTACACCTTC. Its translation is CASSPVTGPGQEGYTF.

The gene calls are TRBV28 and TRBJ2-1, with D possibly TRBD2 on 5 matching bases. Per germline, CDR1 MDHEN and CDR2 SYDVKM. V lost 2 bases, J lost 3 bases, and 11 bases lay in between. This CDR3 contains 15 residues. CDR3 coding DNA: TGTGCCAGCAGTTTAGGACTCTCGAACTACAATGAGCAGTTCTTC. Protein: CASSLGLSNYNEQFF. The variable domain in full, completed from reference TRBV28 and TRBJ2-1, reads DVKVTQSSRYLVKRTGEKVFLECVQDMDHENMFWYRQDPGLGLRLIYFSYDVKMKEKGDIPEGYSVSREKKERFSLILESASTNQTSMYLCASSLGLSNYNEQFFGPGTRLTVL.

This clone was seen a single time. This CDR3 reads CASSLVSSRVQETQYF. DNA of the CDR3: TGTGCCAGCAGCTTAGTCTCTTCGAGGGTCCAAGAGACCCAGTACTTC. The chain is built from TRBV7-9 and TRBJ2-5; maybe TRBD2 (5 bases). V lost 1 base and J 1 base, leaving 13 bases between the germline ends. Germline V gives CDR1 SEHNR, CDR2 FQNEAQ (reference sequence). The CDR3 length is 16 residues.

This chain connects TRBV27 to TRBJ1-1, with TRBD1 matching over 9 bases. Trimming took 5 bases from V and 5 from J; bases not matched to a gene: 9. Germline assignment: CDR1 MNHEY and CDR2 SMNVEV (reference sequence). This CDR3 contains 15 residues. The CDR3 bases are TGTGCCAGCAGTATCACCGGGACAGGGAAGACTGAAGCTTTCTTT. Protein sequence: CASSITGTGKTEAFF.

There are a few counts of this clone. This chain uses TRBV29-1 with TRBJ2-1, with D possibly TRBD1 on 6 matching bases. The CDR3 loop spans 13 amino acids. The V end lost 7 bases, the J end lost 7 bases, and 17 bases lay between the germline ends. CDR1 SQVTM and CDR2 ANQGSEA come from the germline V gene. DNA of the CDR3: TGCAGCGAAAGCAGGGGAGAGGGGAATGAGCAGTTCTTC. Its translation: CSESRGEGNEQFF.

This clone was observed a handful of times. J is TRBJ2-1 and V is TRBV7-9; tentatively, D is TRBD2 (6 bases). The V end was cut by 1 base, the J end by 9 bases, with 10 bases between. In germline, CDR1 is SEHNR, CDR2 FQNEAQ (reference sequence). The CDR3 consists of 13 residues. CDR3 bases: TGTGCCAGCAGCTTAGGGGGGGTGGTTGAGCAGTTCTTC. Translation: CASSLGGVVEQFF. The full variable domain, rest sourced from reference TRBV7-9 and TRBJ2-1, is DTGVSQNPRHKITKRGQNVTFRCDPISEHNRLYWYRQTLGQGPEFLTYFQNEAQLEKSRLLSDRFSAERPKGSFSTLEIQRTEQGDSAMYLCASSLGGVVEQFFGPGTRLTVL.

CDR3 in DNA: TGCAGCGTTGAAGATTACAGATACACTGAAGCTTTCTTT. As protein: CSVEDYRYTEAFF. The chain links TRBV29-1 to TRBJ1-1; D ambiguous. V gave up 0 bases and J gave up 3 bases, with 8 bases separating them. Germline V CDR1 and CDR2: SQVTM, ANQGSEA. The CDR3 contains 13 residues.

The V call is TRBV5-4, the J call TRBJ2-5, with TRBD2 identical over 12 bases. V lost 4 bases, J lost 6 bases, and 16 bases stayed unmatched. This CDR3 is 18 amino acids long. Germline V gene data show CDR1 as SGHNT and CDR2 as YYREEE (reference sequence). The CDR3, as DNA: TGTGCCAGCAGCCCAACCCCCGGCGCTAGCGGGAGGGGGAAGACCCAGTACTTC. This codes for CASSPTPGASGRGKTQYF.

This clone was detected only once. The gene calls are TRBV30 and TRBJ2-7; TRBD1 matches at 10 bases. Per germline, CDR1 GTSNPN and CDR2 SVGIG (reference sequence). J lost 7 bases, V lost 5 bases, and 11 bases had no gene match. The CDR3 extends over 14 amino acids. CDR3 nucleotide sequence: TGTGCCTGGGACCGGGACAGGGGCCCGGGGGAGCAGTACTTC. It yields the protein CAWDRDRGPGEQYF.

Comment on this clone: This CDR3 is also generated by other DNA sequences in the sample. This chain uses TRBV5-6 with TRBJ1-5, with D possibly TRBD1 on 5 matching bases. This CDR3 is 13 amino acids long. CDR1 and CDR2 (germline): SGHDT, YYEEEE. The V end lost 2 bases, the J end lost 6 bases, and 9 bases lay between the germline ends. The DNA of the CDR3 is TGTGCCAGCAGCTTTGTGGGGGGTCAGCCCCAGCATTTT. Translated, it gives CASSFVGGQPQHF.

The chain joins TRBV7-9 to TRBJ2-7; 10 nucleotides align to TRBD1. V shed 1 base, J shed 4 bases, and the junction held 4 bases outside the gene matches. The CDR3 length is 15 residues. CDR1 is SEHNR, CDR2 FQNEAQ, per germline (reference sequence). The CDR3 sequence: CASSLGQGALYEQYF. The CDR3 coding sequence is TGTGCCAGCAGCTTAGGACAGGGGGCATTATACGAGCAGTACTTC.

This clone was counted between two and nine times. The sample contains more than one DNA sequence encoding this CDR3. The J gene is TRBJ1-2, the V gene TRBV29-1; D possibly corresponds to TRBD1 (6 bases). The CDR3 length is 13 residues. V was trimmed by 6 bases and J by 4 bases, leaving 15 bases between them. Germline values: CDR1 SQVTM, CDR2 ANQGSEA. The CDR3 DNA reads TGCAGCGTCTCACAGGGAGGGAGCTATGGCTACACCTTC. Translating gives CSVSQGGSYGYTF. Looking up the rest from reference TRBV29-1 and TRBJ1-2 gives the full variable domain: SAVISQKPSRDICQRGTSLTIQCQVDSQVTMMFWYRQQPGQSLTLIATANQGSEATYESGFVIDKFPISRPNLTFSTLTVSNMSPEDSSIYLCSVSQGGSYGYTFGSGTRLTVV.

This chain links TRBV5-1 with TRBJ2-7, with D possibly TRBD2 on 5 matching bases. Looked up from germline, CDR1 is SGHRS and CDR2 is YFSETQ. CDR3 length: 15 amino acids. V lost 6 bases and J 4 bases, leaving 20 bases between the germline ends. This CDR3 reads CASNPYPEASYEQYF. The DNA for the CDR3 is TGCGCCAGCAACCCCTACCCGGAGGCTTCTTACGAGCAGTACTTC. Complete variable domain (other parts from reference TRBV5-1 and TRBJ2-7): KAGVTQTPRYLIKTRGQQVTLSCSPISGHRSVSWYQQTPGQGLQFLFEYFSETQRNKGNFPGRFSGRQFSNSRSEMNVSTLELGDSALYLCASNPYPEASYEQYFGPGTRLTVT.

The chain couples TRBV7-6 to TRBJ2-3; D is uncertain. CDR3 size: 16 residues. Trimming shortened V by 1 base and J by 3 bases, and 14 bases separated the two germline ends. The germline V gene encodes CDR1 SGHVS and CDR2 FNYEAQ. CDR3 region: CASSLVSGSTTDTQYF. CDR3 DNA sequence: TGTGCCAGCAGCTTAGTTTCTGGTTCTACGACAGATACGCAGTATTTT. The complete variable domain, with remaining parts taken from reference TRBV7-6 and TRBJ2-3, reads GAGVSQSPRYKVTKRGQDVALRCDPISGHVSLYWYRQALGQGPEFLTYFNYEAQQDKSGLPNDRFSAERPEGSISTLTIQRTEQRDSAMYRCASSLVSGSTTDTQYFGPGTRLTVL.

The V and J genes are TRBV5-1 and TRBJ2-3, with D maybe TRBD2 (6 bases). V was clipped by 1 base and J by 3 bases, with 12 bases between them. The CDR3 is made up of 15 amino acids. The germline V gene encodes CDR1 SGHRS and CDR2 YFSETQ. CDR3 region: CASSLTGVSTDTQYF. The CDR3 DNA sequence: TGCGCCAGCAGCTTGACGGGAGTGAGTACAGATACGCAGTATTTT.

The chain joins TRBV5-6 to TRBJ1-2, with D tentatively TRBD1 (5 bases). Per the germline V gene, CDR1 is SGHDT and CDR2 is YYEEEE. V gave up 1 base and J gave up 8 bases, with 9 bases separating them. The CDR3 is 12 residues long. CDR3 residues: CASSLSGYGYTF. The CDR3 region has the DNA TGTGCCAGCAGCTTGTCAGGGTACGGCTACACCTTC. The full variable domain, completed using reference TRBV5-6 and TRBJ1-2, is DAGVTQSPTHLIKTRGQQVTLRCSPKSGHDTVSWYQQALGQGPQFIFQYYEEEERQRGNFPDRFSGHQFPNYSSELNVNALLLGDSALYLCASSLSGYGYTFGSGTRLTVV.

The J gene is TRBJ1-1, the V gene TRBV28, with D hard to call. The CDR3 is made up of 13 amino acids. Trimming stripped 2 bases from V and 2 bases from J, with 6 bases between. Germline lookup yields CDR1 MDHEN and CDR2 SYDVKM. The chain's CDR3 is CASSLVFNTEAFF. The CDR3, as DNA: TGTGCCAGCAGTTTAGTATTTAACACTGAAGCTTTCTTT.

V is TRBV28 and J is TRBJ2-6, with D perhaps TRBD1 (6 bases). The CDR3 loop spans 16 amino acids. V was pared by 3 bases and J by 4 bases, with 13 bases between. Per germline, CDR1 MDHEN and CDR2 SYDVKM. CDR3 sequence (DNA): TGTGCCAGCAGTTTTTTACAGGGTTCCGGGGCCAACGTCCTGACTTTC. Amino acid sequence: CASSFLQGSGANVLTF.

In this sample, this clone turned up a few times. CDR3 amino acids: CASSPSTDYGYTF. CDR3 DNA: TGTGCCAGCAGCCCTTCTACCGACTATGGCTACACCTTC. V is TRBV11-1 and J is TRBJ1-2; D unresolved. The CDR3 is made up of 13 amino acids. V was trimmed by 5 bases and J by 3 bases, leaving 10 bases between them. Germline V gives CDR1 SGHAT, CDR2 FQDESV (reference sequence).

This clone has a handful of counts. J is TRBJ2-5 and V is TRBV4-1; the match to TRBD2 covers 10 bases. TRBJ2-7 explains the end of the DNA better; the J call may be wrong. CDR1 is MGHRA, CDR2 YSYEKL, per germline. The CDR3 consists of 20 residues. CDR3 residues: CASSRESSGSSGGPSYEQYF. CDR3 nucleotides: TGCGCCAGCAGCCGCGAATCTTCGGGATCTAGCGGGGGACCTTCCTACGAGCAGTACTTC.

The chain employs TRBV2 and TRBJ1-2; D unresolved. Germline V CDR1 and CDR2: SNHLY, FYNNEI. V lost 5 bases, J lost 4 bases, and 14 bases lay in between. The CDR3 is made up of 14 amino acids. CDR3 residues: CASSPGLEGYGYTF. The CDR3 DNA reads TGTGCCAGCAGTCCAGGACTAGAGGGCTATGGCTACACCTTC.

The J gene is TRBJ1-2, the V gene TRBV7-9; 9 bases are shared with TRBD1. This CDR3 spans 13 amino acids. Germline CDR1 SEHNR, CDR2 FQNEAQ (reference sequence). The V segment lost 5 bases and the J segment 8 bases; nucleotides outside the gene matches: 6. CDR3 sequence (DNA): TGTGCCAGCAGCCAGACAGGGGGGAGCGGCTACACCTTC. This translates into CASSQTGGSGYTF.

The V and J genes are TRBV28 and TRBJ2-3; D possibly corresponds to TRBD2 (5 bases). Trimming took off 5 bases at V and 0 bases at J, with 12 bases between the two ends. Germline V CDR1 and CDR2: MDHEN, SYDVKM. The CDR3 has 15 residues. The CDR3 nucleotides are TGTGCCAGCAGTCCCCACAGCGGTAGCACAGATACGCAGTATTTT. It translates to CASSPHSGSTDTQYF.